This entry is about one TCR beta chain. The table came from immunoSEQ multiplex PCR; TCRdb's copy has only in-frame clones and leaves some out. The sample has approximately 130,000 clones, approximately 90% seen once. The trim removed 5 bases at V and 1 base at J, leaving 11 bases unmatched. This CDR3 is 17 amino acids long. CDR1 MNHEY and CDR2 SMNVEV come from the germline V gene (reference sequence). These data come from a study of blood T cell repertoires in COVID-19. Background on the study: Specimens from acute and convalescent COVID-19 originated in the United States, Italy and Spain.

Sequencing was done on a sample of peripheral blood. The sequence was collected from a human donor in a cohort sampled during active COVID-19. The V and J genes are TRBV27 and TRBJ1-2, with TRBD1 matching 9 bases. This CDR3 is CASSRLAQGAGNYGYTF. The CDR3 DNA sequence: TGTGCCAGCAGTCGCCTCGCACAGGGGGCAGGTAACTATGGCTACACCTTC.